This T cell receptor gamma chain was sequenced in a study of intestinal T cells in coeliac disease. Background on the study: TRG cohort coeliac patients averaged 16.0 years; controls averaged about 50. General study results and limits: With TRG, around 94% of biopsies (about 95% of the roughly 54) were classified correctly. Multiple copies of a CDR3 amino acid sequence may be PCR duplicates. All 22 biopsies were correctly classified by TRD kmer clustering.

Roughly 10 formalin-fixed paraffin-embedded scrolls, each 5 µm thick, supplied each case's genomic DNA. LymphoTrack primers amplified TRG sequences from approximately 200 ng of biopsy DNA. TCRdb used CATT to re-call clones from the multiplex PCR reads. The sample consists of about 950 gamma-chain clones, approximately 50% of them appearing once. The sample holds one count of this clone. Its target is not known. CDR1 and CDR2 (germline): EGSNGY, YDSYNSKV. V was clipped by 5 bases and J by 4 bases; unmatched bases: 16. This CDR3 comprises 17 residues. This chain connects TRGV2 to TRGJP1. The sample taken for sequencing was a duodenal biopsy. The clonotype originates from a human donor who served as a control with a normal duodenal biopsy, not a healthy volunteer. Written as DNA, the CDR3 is TGTGCCACCTGGGGACGGGCAGTTAAAATCACTGGTTGGTTCAAGATATTT. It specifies CATWGRAVKITGWFKIF.